This TCR beta chain was profiled in a study of cytomegalovirus exposure and HLA in healthy donors. With respect to this clone: Its target is unknown.

PCR employed 60 Vbeta and 13 Jbeta primers. The table came from immunoSEQ multiplex PCR; TCRdb's copy has only in-frame clones and leaves some out. Its table lists about 140,000 clones. The study's findings and limits: Across donors, presence/absence analyses took sequencing depth to be roughly uniform. Generally TCR sequences proved uncommon, though certain public TCRs appeared in numerous donors. The authors later linked a missense DCLRE1C variant to TCR beta V- and J-gene trimming.

The V gene's germline CDR1 is SNHLY and CDR2 FYNNEI. The CDR3 has 14 amino acids. V lost 4 bases to trimming and J lost 5 bases; unmatched junction nucleotides: 3. The gene calls are TRBV2 and TRBJ2-2, with TRBD2 identical over 8 bases. The source material was PBMCs. The clonotype was recovered from a woman under 30 in good health and CMV-seronegative. The CDR3 region has the DNA TGTGCCAGCAGTGTGGCGGGAGGTACCGGGGAGCTGTTTTTT. Protein product: CASSVAGGTGELFF.